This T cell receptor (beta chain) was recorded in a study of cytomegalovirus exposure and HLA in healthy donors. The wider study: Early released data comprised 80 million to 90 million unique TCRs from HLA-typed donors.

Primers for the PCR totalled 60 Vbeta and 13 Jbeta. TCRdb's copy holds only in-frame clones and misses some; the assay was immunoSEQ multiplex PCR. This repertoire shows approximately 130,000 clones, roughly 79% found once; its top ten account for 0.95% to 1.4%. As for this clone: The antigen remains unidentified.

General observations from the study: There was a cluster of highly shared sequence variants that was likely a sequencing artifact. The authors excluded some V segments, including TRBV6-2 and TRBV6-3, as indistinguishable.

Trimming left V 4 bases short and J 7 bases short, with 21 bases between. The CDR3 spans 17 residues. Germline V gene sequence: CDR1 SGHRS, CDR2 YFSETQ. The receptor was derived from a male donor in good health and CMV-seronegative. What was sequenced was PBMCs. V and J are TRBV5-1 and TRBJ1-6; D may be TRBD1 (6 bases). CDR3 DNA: TGCGCCAGCAGCCCCAGCACGGGGGGCCGCCAAAATTCACCCCTCCACTTT. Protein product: CASSPSTGGRQNSPLHF.